This entry lists 32 T cell receptor beta chains sequenced from one sample in a study of sequential checkpoint blockade in melanoma. Measured with immunoSEQ multiplex PCR; TCRdb has only the in-frame clones, and not every one. This sample has some 1,800 clones, with 60% to 85% found just once. The treatment here: randomized to nivolumab then ipilimumab (arm A) or the reverse (arm B). This material consisted of CD8+ T cells sorted from blood (inferred from file names), taken from a patient given nivolumab and ipilimumab in sequence. These receptors were collected from a human donor with melanoma.

The chain uses TRBV30 and TRBJ1-2, with D hard to call. Germline CDR1 reads GTSNPN; CDR2 reads SVGIG (reference sequence). Deletions cut 6 bases from V and 7 bases from J, with 9 bases between. The CDR3 is made up of 10 amino acids. The CDR3 coding sequence is TGTGCCTGCAGGCTTGGTGGCTACACCTTC. It encodes CACRLGGYTF.

The J gene is TRBJ2-7, the V gene TRBV28, with D tentatively TRBD1 (5 bases). Germline V lookup: CDR1 MDHEN, CDR2 SYDVKM. The germline V and J ends were trimmed by 8 bases and 7 bases, with 12 bases remaining between them. The CDR3 length is 11 residues. The CDR3 coding sequence is TGTGCCAGCTATGGGGCAGGGGAGCAGTACTTC. The encoded protein is CASYGAGEQYF.

The rearrangement links TRBV7-9 to TRBJ1-5; D may be TRBD1 (5 bases). V dropped 9 bases and J dropped 11 bases, with 17 bases sitting between them. CDR1 SEHNR and CDR2 FQNEAQ come from the germline V gene (reference sequence). This CDR3 contains 12 residues. The CDR3 DNA follows: TGTGCCAGTGGGGGGGGAAATCACGCCCAGCATTTT. This sequence encodes CASGGGNHAQHF. Together with reference TRBV7-9 and TRBJ1-5, the CDR3 gives the full variable domain: DTGVSQNPRHKITKRGQNVTFRCDPISEHNRLYWYRQTLGQGPEFLTYFQNEAQLEKSRLLSDRFSAERPKGSFSTLEIQRTEQGDSAMYLCASGGGNHAQHFGDGTRLSIL.

This chain joins TRBV9 and TRBJ1-2, with unresolved D. CDR1 is SGDLS, CDR2 YYNGEE, per germline. With 6 bases removed from V and 4 bases from J, the gap between germline ends came to 13 bases. CDR3 length: 13 residues. The CDR3 region has the DNA TGTGCCAGCACCCCCGGAGGGCCCTATGGCTACACCTTC. Its translation: CASTPGGPYGYTF. Complete variable domain (other parts from reference TRBV9 and TRBJ1-2): DSGVTQTPKHLITATGQRVTLRCSPRSGDLSVYWYQQSLDQGLQFLIQYYNGEERAKGNILERFSAQQFPDLHSELNLSSLELGDSALYFCASTPGGPYGYTFGSGTRLTVV.

The rearrangement uses TRBV9 and TRBJ2-1; D may be TRBD2 (6 bases). The length of the CDR3 is 15 residues. Germline V gene data show CDR1 as SGDLS and CDR2 as YYNGEE. Trimming took 4 bases from V and 3 from J, leaving 14 bases between them. This chain's CDR3 is CASSSGGDSYNEQFF. CDR3 bases: TGTGCCAGCAGCTCAGGAGGGGATAGCTACAATGAGCAGTTCTTC.

The J gene is TRBJ2-7, the V gene TRBV5-6; possible D gene TRBD2, 5 bases. The germline V gene has CDR1 SGHDT and CDR2 YYEEEE. The ends were cut back, 0 bases at V and 5 bases at J, with 9 bases in the middle. The CDR3 contains 13 residues. CDR3 DNA sequence: TGTGCCAGCAGCTTGGCAGAGAGGGACGAGCAGTACTTC. Residues: CASSLAERDEQYF.

The table lists this clone with a few counts. The chain joins TRBV29-1 to TRBJ1-1, with TRBD1 as a possible D gene (6 bases). Germline V gene sequence: CDR1 SQVTM, CDR2 ANQGSEA. The CDR3 covers 13 residues. V lost 7 bases to trimming and J lost 2 bases, with 14 bases between them. The CDR3 nucleotides are TGCAGCGCCGGGGGGGCGGTAAACACTGAAGCTTTCTTT. Its translation: CSAGGAVNTEAFF.

The CDR3 sequence is CASSLSRAEGAFF. CDR3 nucleotide sequence: TGTGCCAGCAGTTTATCGAGGGCGGAAGGAGCTTTCTTT. The gene calls are TRBV27 and TRBJ1-1; D is undetermined. The CDR3 has 13 amino acids. With 0 bases removed from V and 10 bases from J, the gap between germline ends came to 12 bases. Germline loops: CDR1 MNHEY, CDR2 SMNVEV (reference sequence).

This clone came up a few times. The rearrangement uses TRBV7-4 and TRBJ2-7, with D perhaps TRBD1 (6 bases). The V end lost 2 bases, the J end lost 2 bases, and 10 bases lay between the germline ends. The V gene's germline CDR1 is SGHVT and CDR2 SQSDAQ. The CDR3 covers 14 residues. The chain's CDR3 is CASSLLPGAYEQYF. CDR3 DNA sequence: TGTGCCAGCAGCTTATTACCAGGGGCCTACGAGCAGTACTTC.

The rearrangement joins TRBV5-6 to TRBJ1-1; no clear D. V was pared by 4 bases and J by 10 bases, with 17 bases between. Germline lookup yields CDR1 SGHDT and CDR2 YYEEEE. The CDR3 has 13 amino acids. The CDR3 protein is CASSAGIFKAAFF. DNA of the CDR3: TGTGCCAGCAGCGCCGGGATTTTCAAGGCAGCTTTCTTT.

This sequence joins TRBV4-1 and TRBJ1-2; D may be TRBD1 (6 bases). V lost 4 bases and J lost 3, with 21 bases in between. CDR3 length: 17 residues. Germline lookup yields CDR1 MGHRA and CDR2 YSYEKL. The CDR3 sequence is CASSLRPGTTGDYGYTF. CDR3 coding DNA: TGCGCCAGCAGCCTTCGGCCGGGGACAACCGGGGACTATGGCTACACCTTC.

The chain combines TRBV5-8 with TRBJ2-7, with 7 nucleotides matching TRBD1. Germline assignment: CDR1 SGHTS and CDR2 YDEGEE. V lost 4 bases to trimming and J lost 1 base; unmatched junction nucleotides: 2. This CDR3 spans 13 amino acids. This chain's CDR3 is CASSLQGSYEQYF. The CDR3 coding sequence is TGTGCCAGCAGCCTACAGGGGTCCTACGAGCAGTACTTC.

This chain joins TRBV27 and TRBJ1-2; 9 nucleotides line up with TRBD1. The germline V gene encodes CDR1 MNHEY and CDR2 SMNVEV (reference sequence). The CDR3 is 13 amino acids. The ends lost 5 bases at V and 8 bases at J; junction bases unmatched: 6. Written as DNA, the CDR3 is TGTGCCAGCAGTGCACAGGGGGCAGAGGGCTACACCTTC. It encodes CASSAQGAEGYTF.

The chain couples TRBV19 to TRBJ1-1; D remains unclear. This CDR3 has 14 amino acids. V gave up 1 base and J gave up 4 bases, with 10 bases separating them. CDR1 and CDR2 from the germline V gene are LNHDA and SQIVND (reference sequence). CDR3 loop: CASSIGSLGTEAFF. CDR3 in DNA: TGTGCCAGTAGTATAGGTAGCCTGGGCACTGAAGCTTTCTTT.

The rearrangement links TRBV9 to TRBJ1-3; D might be TRBD1 (5 bases). V lost 4 bases to trimming and J lost 0 bases, with 14 bases between them. This CDR3 comprises 16 residues. The germline gives CDR1 SGDLS, CDR2 YYNGEE. DNA for the CDR3: TGTGCCAGCAGCCCGGGGGACTTGAGCTCTGGAAACACCATATATTTT. Its translation: CASSPGDLSSGNTIYF.

The V and J genes are TRBV6-1 and TRBJ1-2; unclear D gene. V lost 3 bases to trimming and J lost 1 base, with 18 bases between them. The CDR3 is made up of 17 amino acids. Germline CDR1 is MNHNS and CDR2 is SASEGT. The CDR3 reads CASSEGPRRNVNYGYTF. DNA of the CDR3: TGTGCCAGCAGTGAGGGCCCCAGGCGTAACGTTAACTATGGCTACACCTTC.

This chain uses TRBV29-1 with TRBJ2-7; 9 nucleotides line up with TRBD2. J was trimmed by 4 bases and V by 6 bases; bases with no gene match: 10. CDR3 length equals 14 residues. Germline V lookup: CDR1 SQVTM, CDR2 ANQGSEA. CDR3 amino acids: CSVVSGRTPYEQYF. The CDR3 DNA reads TGCAGCGTGGTGAGCGGGAGGACTCCTTACGAGCAGTACTTC.

The gene calls are TRBV5-1 and TRBJ1-5; D not certain. Looked up from germline, CDR1 is SGHRS and CDR2 is YFSETQ. CDR3 length: 13 residues. With 1 base removed from V and 0 bases from J, the gap between germline ends came to 2 bases. CDR3 amino acids: CASSLHSNQPQHF. In DNA form, the CDR3 reads TGCGCCAGCAGCTTGCATAGCAATCAGCCCCAGCATTTT.

This chain links TRBV2 with TRBJ2-7; 7 bases align to TRBD1. CDR3 length: 14 amino acids. Unmatched junction bases numbered 7, after V lost 7 bases and J lost 1 base. Germline V gene data show CDR1 as SNHLY and CDR2 as FYNNEI. The CDR3 protein is CASTGQDPSYEQYF. In DNA form, the CDR3 reads TGTGCCAGCACCGGACAGGATCCTTCCTACGAGCAGTACTTC.

This chain links TRBV4-1 with TRBJ1-5; a weak D match, TRBD1 (5 bases). The CDR3 is 13 amino acids. CDR1 is MGHRA, CDR2 YSYEKL, per germline. V lost 1 base and J lost 7, with 8 bases in between. Here the CDR3 DNA reads TGCGCCAGCAGCCAAGGCGGGGCCCAGCCCCAGCATTTT. Residues: CASSQGGAQPQHF.

Only one count was recorded for this clone. The CDR3 sequence is CAISSLAETTDTQYF. The CDR3 DNA follows: TGTGCCATCAGTTCTCTAGCGGAGACCACAGATACGCAGTATTTT. This sequence joins TRBV10-3 and TRBJ2-3, with 7 bases matching TRBD2. Germline V gives CDR1 ENHRY, CDR2 SYGVKD. The CDR3 loop spans 15 amino acids. V shed 5 bases and J 2 bases; nucleotides not matched to a gene: 7.

The V call is TRBV4-1, the J call TRBJ2-7, with 7 bases fitting TRBD2. Trimming removed 1 base from V and 4 bases from J; junction bases left unmatched: 7. Germline V lookup: CDR1 MGHRA, CDR2 YSYEKL. The CDR3 is made up of 15 amino acids. In nucleotides, the CDR3 is TGCGCCAGCAGCCAAGGACTAGCCCCGAGTTACGAGCAGTACTTC. Its protein is CASSQGLAPSYEQYF.

This clone appeared a single time. The rearrangement links TRBV14 to TRBJ2-7; 7 bases agree with TRBD1. Germline CDR1 is SGHDN and CDR2 is FVKESK. Trimming removed 4 bases from V and 6 bases from J; junction bases left unmatched: 6. CDR3 size: 13 residues. DNA for the CDR3: TGTGCCAGCAGCCTCACAGGGGTGTCCGAGCAGTACTTC. Protein sequence: CASSLTGVSEQYF.

The chain combines TRBV7-9 with TRBJ2-7, with 9 bases matching TRBD1. The germline V gene encodes CDR1 SEHNR and CDR2 FQNEAQ (reference sequence). Unmatched junction bases numbered 5, after V lost 5 bases and J lost 6 bases. The CDR3 runs 13 residues. In DNA, the CDR3 is TGTGCCAGCAGCCCCGGGACAGGGACCGAGCAGTACTTC. Protein: CASSPGTGTEQYF.

This clone was picked up a small number of times. The gene calls are TRBV7-2 and TRBJ1-6; TRBD1 might be the D (6 bases). The CDR3 extends over 14 amino acids. Germline CDR1 and CDR2: SGHTA and FQGNSA. Trimming removed 6 bases from V and 6 bases from J, with 12 bases in between. CDR3 loop: CASRPDRSNSPLHF. Here the CDR3 DNA reads TGTGCCAGCAGACCGGACAGATCTAATTCACCCCTCCACTTT.

CDR3 loop: CASSLDPGGYEQYF. CDR3 nucleotide sequence: TGTGCCAGCAGCTTAGATCCCGGAGGCTACGAGCAGTACTTC. The rearrangement joins TRBV11-2 to TRBJ2-7; a possible D gene is TRBD2 (5 bases). Germline V gene lookup returns CDR1 SGHAT and CDR2 FQNNGV. The CDR3 is 14 residues long. V lost 0 bases, J lost 3 bases, and 9 bases lay in between. Variable domain in full (rest from reference TRBV11-2 and TRBJ2-7): EAGVAQSPRYKIIEKRQSVAFWCNPISGHATLYWYQQILGQGPKLLIQFQNNGVVDDSQLPKDRFSAERLKGVDSTLKIQPAKLEDSAVYLCASSLDPGGYEQYFGPGTRLTVT.

The chain employs TRBV4-3 and TRBJ2-7; maybe TRBD2 (5 bases). The CDR3 extends over 15 amino acids. Looked up from germline, CDR1 is LGHNA and CDR2 is YSLEER. V gave up 1 base and J gave up 5 bases, with 15 bases separating them. CDR3 amino acids: CASSQGAGSGDEQYF. The CDR3 DNA reads as TGCGCCAGCAGCCAAGGGGCCGGGTCCGGGGACGAGCAGTACTTC.

This clone was seen only a few times. The chain recombines TRBV4-3 with TRBJ2-7, with D perhaps TRBD1 (5 bases). The CDR3 is made up of 16 amino acids. The germline V gene encodes CDR1 LGHNA and CDR2 YSLEER. V was clipped by 0 bases and J by 2 bases, with 14 bases between them. The CDR3 sequence is CASSQDRWTSTYEQYF. CDR3 sequence (DNA): TGCGCCAGCAGCCAAGATAGGTGGACATCAACCTACGAGCAGTACTTC.

The V and J genes are TRBV29-1 and TRBJ2-7; tentative D call: TRBD2 (5 bases). The CDR3 contains 14 residues. Trimming pared 4 bases from V and 5 bases from J, leaving 18 bases between. Germline lookup yields CDR1 SQVTM and CDR2 ANQGSEA. In DNA form, the CDR3 reads TGCAGCGTTGTCTGGACGGTCGGACTCCACGAGCAGTACTTC. Amino acids: CSVVWTVGLHEQYF.

This rearrangement joins TRBV9 to TRBJ1-2; 9 nucleotides match TRBD1. The germline gives CDR1 SGDLS, CDR2 YYNGEE. CDR3 length: 14 amino acids. Losses at the gene ends were 3 bases for V and 8 bases for J; bases not matched to a gene: 8. CDR3 sequence reads: CASSATGGAFGYTF. CDR3 sequence (DNA): TGTGCCAGCAGCGCAACAGGGGGCGCTTTCGGCTACACCTTC.

The rearrangement links TRBV4-3 to TRBJ2-7, with D tentatively TRBD2 (6 bases). The germline V gene has CDR1 LGHNA and CDR2 YSLEER. V was trimmed by 5 bases and J by 5 bases, leaving 19 bases between them. This CDR3 is built from 15 residues. CDR3 sequence (DNA): TGCGCCAGCAGCGTCCGGGCGGGATTAGCGGACGAGCAGTACTTC. Translated: CASSVRAGLADEQYF.

The CDR3 sequence: CASSQEGTPSSYEQYF. As DNA, the CDR3 is TGTGCCAGCAGCCAAGAGGGGACACCAAGCTCCTACGAGCAGTACTTC. The genes are TRBV4-2 and TRBJ2-7, with D perhaps matching TRBD1 (6 bases). The CDR3 spans 16 residues. V dropped 0 bases and J dropped 0 bases, with 12 bases sitting between them. Looked up from germline, CDR1 is LGHNA and CDR2 is YNFKEQ.